The clone carrying this T cell receptor (beta chain) was observed many times. With iRepertoire HTBI primers and Arm-PCR of CDR3 regions, TCR beta libraries were built. TCRdb reprocessed the multiplex PCR reads via MiXCR and lists one record per CDR3 protein. The sample shows some 490,000 distinct CDR3 sequences, 9.5% to 15% of them seen only once. The data stem from a study of regulatory T cells in long-lasting Graves disease. The CDR3 consists of 14 residues. The V gene's germline CDR1 is SGHTA and CDR2 FQGNSA. V was cut by 5 bases and J by 2 bases, with 13 bases left in between. Sample time point: newly diagnosed GD, antithyroid drugs for less than 3 months. Extracted RNA from PBMCs served as the source of the TCR library. Patients came from an endocrinology department in Xi'an, China. These same data were also listed under a study on T cells in Graves' hyperthyroidism and ophthalmopathy. That source notes: Researchers defined stable Graves' hyperthyroidism as no ophthalmopathy progression within 18 months. Classification by a 13 V-J model distinguished ophthalmopathy from stable hyperthyroidism.

Sequencing was performed on peripheral blood mononuclear cells (PBMCs), taken at new diagnosis, from a patient treated with antithyroid drugs. The receptor was isolated from a woman in her 30s with Graves disease. V usage is TRBV7-2 and J usage is TRBJ2-7; a possible D gene is TRBD2 (6 bases). The CDR3 is CASSPRPGAYEQYF. In DNA form, the CDR3 reads TGTGCCAGCAGCCCCCGGCCGGGGGCCTACGAGCAGTACTTC.